This T cell receptor beta chain emerged from a study of T cell responses to AZD1222 COVID-19 vaccine. Findings and caveats of the study: All repertoire sampling was performed exclusively after the peak T cell response.

As for this clone: Its antigen remains unidentified.

The CDR3 extends over 16 amino acids. The V gene end was trimmed by 10 bases and the J gene end by 1 base; junction bases not matched to a gene: 10. Germline CDR1 and CDR2: WSHSY and SAAADI. Profiling relied on immunoSEQ multiplex PCR, and the TCRdb table lists in-frame clones only, not all of them. The sample holds fewer than 300,000 clones; approximately 95% are singletons and the top ten take about 0.5%. This rearrangement joins TRBV10-2 to TRBJ2-7, with 13 positions matching TRBD2. The origin of this receptor is an adult in good health. The sample consisted of peripheral blood, taken on day 0 of AZD1222 vaccination. CDR3 nucleotides: TGCGCCACAGGACTAGCGGGGGCCTCGGGGTCCTACGAGCAGTACTTC. Protein sequence: CATGLAGASGSYEQYF.